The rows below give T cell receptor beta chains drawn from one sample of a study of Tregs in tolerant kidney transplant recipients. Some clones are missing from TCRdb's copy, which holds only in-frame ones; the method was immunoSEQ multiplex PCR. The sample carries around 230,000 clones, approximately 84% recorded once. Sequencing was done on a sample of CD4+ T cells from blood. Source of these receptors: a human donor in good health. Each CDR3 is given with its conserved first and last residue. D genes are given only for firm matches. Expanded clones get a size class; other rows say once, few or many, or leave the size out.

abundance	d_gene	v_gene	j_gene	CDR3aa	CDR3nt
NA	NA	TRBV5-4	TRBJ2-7	CASRRMDRDSYEQYF	TGTGCCAGCAGACGCATGGACCGGGACTCCTACGAGCAGTACTTC
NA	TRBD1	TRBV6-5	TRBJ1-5	CASSKDRGSNQPQHF	TGTGCCAGCAGCAAGGACAGGGGGAGCAATCAGCCCCAGCATTTT
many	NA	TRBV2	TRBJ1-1	CASSLNTEAFF	TGTGCCAGCAGCCTAAACACTGAAGCTTTCTTT
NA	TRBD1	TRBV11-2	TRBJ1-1	CASSPWMWDRDTEAFF	TGTGCCAGCAGCCCTTGGATGTGGGACAGGGACACTGAAGCTTTCTTT
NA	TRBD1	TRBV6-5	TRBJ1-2	CASSSTGNYGYTF	TGTGCCAGCAGTTCGACAGGGAACTATGGCTACACCTTC
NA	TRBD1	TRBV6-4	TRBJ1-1	CASSPRGTGRTEAFF	TGTGCCAGCAGTCCGCGGGGGACAGGGCGCACTGAAGCTTTCTTT
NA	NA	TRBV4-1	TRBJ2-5	CASSQVPPPGEGTQYF	TGCGCCAGCAGCCAGGTCCCTCCTCCCGGGGAAGGGACCCAGTACTTC
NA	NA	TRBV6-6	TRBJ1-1	CASSFPGNTEAFF	TGTGCCAGCAGTTTCCCGGGGAACACTGAAGCTTTCTTT
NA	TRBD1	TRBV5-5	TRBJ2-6	CASSLQGAGANVLTF	TGTGCCAGCAGCTTGCAGGGGGCCGGGGCCAACGTCCTGACTTTC
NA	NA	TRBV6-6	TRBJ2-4	CASSRTGGEAKNIQYF	TGTGCCAGCAGCCGGACAGGAGGGGAGGCCAAAAACATTCAGTACTTC
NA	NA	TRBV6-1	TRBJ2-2	CASTEGRSAGELFF	TGTGCCAGCACCGAGGGAAGGTCCGCCGGGGAGCTGTTTTTT
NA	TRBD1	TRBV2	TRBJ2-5	CASRRDRVIVETQYF	TGTGCCAGCCGGCGGGACAGGGTCATCGTGGAGACCCAGTACTTC
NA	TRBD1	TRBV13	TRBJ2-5	CASSFSRGGFRTQYF	TGTGCCAGCAGTTTCAGCAGAGGGGGCTTCAGGACCCAGTACTTC
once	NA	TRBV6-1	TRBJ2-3	CASSWQNTDTQYF	TGTGCCAGCAGTTGGCAGAACACAGATACGCAGTATTTT
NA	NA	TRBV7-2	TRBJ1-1	CASSFAGALLFTEAFF	TGTGCCAGCAGCTTTGCAGGGGCTCTTCTTTTCACTGAAGCTTTCTTT
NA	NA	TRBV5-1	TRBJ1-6	CASSLGDGQPALHF	TGCGCCAGCAGCTTGGGGGACGGACAGCCGGCCCTCCACTTT
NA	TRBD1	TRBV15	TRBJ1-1	CATSRAGTGGTEAFF	TGTGCCACCAGCAGAGCCGGGACAGGGGGTACTGAAGCTTTCTTT
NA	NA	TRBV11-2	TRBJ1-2	CASSPRLGSGEGYTF	TGTGCCAGCAGCCCTAGATTGGGGAGCGGGGAGGGCTACACCTTC
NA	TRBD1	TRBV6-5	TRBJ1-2	CASSYSNRGVNYGYTF	TGTGCCAGCAGTTACTCGAACAGGGGTGTAAACTATGGCTACACCTTC
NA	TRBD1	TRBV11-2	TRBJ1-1	CASSSTRDRGRGAEAFF	TGTGCCAGCAGCTCAACCCGGGACAGGGGGCGAGGAGCTGAAGCTTTCTTT
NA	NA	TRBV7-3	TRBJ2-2	CASSRKWGAGTGELFF	TGTGCCAGCAGCCGCAAATGGGGGGCGGGCACCGGGGAGCTGTTTTTT
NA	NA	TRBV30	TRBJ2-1	CAWKEGDSYNEQFF	TGTGCCTGGAAGGAAGGGGACTCCTACAATGAGCAGTTCTTC
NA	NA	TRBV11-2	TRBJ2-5	CASSLDRETQYF	TGTGCCAGCAGCTTAGATCGTGAGACCCAGTACTTC
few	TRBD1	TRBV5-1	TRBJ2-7	CASSSTGPTYEQYF	TGCGCCAGCAGCTCGACAGGGCCTACCTACGAGCAGTACTTC
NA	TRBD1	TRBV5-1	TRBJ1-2	CASSALTSGQGASCYGYTF	TGCGCCAGCAGCGCGCTGACATCGGGACAGGGGGCTTCATGCTATGGCTACACCTTC